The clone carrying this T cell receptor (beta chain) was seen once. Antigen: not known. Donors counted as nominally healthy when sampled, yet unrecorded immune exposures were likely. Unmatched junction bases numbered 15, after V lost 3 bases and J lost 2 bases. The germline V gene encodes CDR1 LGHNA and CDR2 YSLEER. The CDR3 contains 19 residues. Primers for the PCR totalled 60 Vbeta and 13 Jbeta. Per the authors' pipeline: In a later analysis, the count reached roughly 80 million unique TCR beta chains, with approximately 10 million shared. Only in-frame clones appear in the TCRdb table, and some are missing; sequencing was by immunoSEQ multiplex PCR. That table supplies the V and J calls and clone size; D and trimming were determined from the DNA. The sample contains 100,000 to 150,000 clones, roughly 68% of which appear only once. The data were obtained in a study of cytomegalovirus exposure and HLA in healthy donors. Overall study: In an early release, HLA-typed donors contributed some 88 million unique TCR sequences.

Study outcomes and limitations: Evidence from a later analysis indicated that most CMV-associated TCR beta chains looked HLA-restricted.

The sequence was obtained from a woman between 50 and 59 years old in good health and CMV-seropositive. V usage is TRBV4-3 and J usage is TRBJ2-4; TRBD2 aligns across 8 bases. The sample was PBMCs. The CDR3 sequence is CASSHTAYSSGQSKNIQYF. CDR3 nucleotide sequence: TGCGCCAGCAGCCATACCGCATACTCTAGCGGGCAGTCCAAAAACATTCAGTACTTC.